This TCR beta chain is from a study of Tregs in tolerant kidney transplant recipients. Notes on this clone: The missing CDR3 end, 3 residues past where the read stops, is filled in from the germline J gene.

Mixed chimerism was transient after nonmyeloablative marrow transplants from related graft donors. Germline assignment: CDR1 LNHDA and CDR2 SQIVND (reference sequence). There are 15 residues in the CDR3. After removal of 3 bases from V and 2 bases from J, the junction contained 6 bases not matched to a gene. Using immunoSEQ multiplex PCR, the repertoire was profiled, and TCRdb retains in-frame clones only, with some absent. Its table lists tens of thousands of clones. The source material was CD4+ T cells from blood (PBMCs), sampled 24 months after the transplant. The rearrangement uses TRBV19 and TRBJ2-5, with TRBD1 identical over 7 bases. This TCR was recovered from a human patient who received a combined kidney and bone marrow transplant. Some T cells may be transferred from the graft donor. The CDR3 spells CASSITGATQETQYF. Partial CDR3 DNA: TGTGCCAGTAGTATTACAGGGGCTACGCAAGAGACC.